A selection of T cell receptor beta chains follows, all from one sample in a study of Tregs in tolerant kidney transplant recipients. The method was immunoSEQ multiplex PCR; TCRdb's version includes in-frame clones alone and lacks a portion of them. This table has 110,000 or so clones, almost 95% appearing once. Sequenced input: CD4+ T cells from blood. The receptors were gathered from a human donor in good health. The CDR3 runs from the conserved cysteine through the conserved F or W. The D gene is left open where the match is weak. Not all rows give a size; the values are once, few, many and, for expanded clones, a class.

>-|TRBV5-1|TRBJ2-7|TRBD1
TGCGCCAGCAGCTTGCTGGGACAGCCCTACGAGCAGTACTTC
CASSLLGQPYEQYF
>-|TRBV6-5|TRBJ1-2|-
TGTGCCAGCAGTTCCAGGGAAGACTATGGCTACACCTTC
CASSSREDYGYTF
>-|TRBV19|TRBJ1-5|-
TGTGCCAGTAGTACCGGACGGCTGGATAGCAATCAGCCCCAGCATTTT
CASSTGRLDSNQPQHF
>-|TRBV5-8|TRBJ1-1|-
TGTGCCAGCAGCTTGGAAGGTTCCTTGAACACTGAAGCTTTCTTT
CASSLEGSLNTEAFF
>-|TRBV2|TRBJ2-5|-
TGTGCCAGCAGGGAGAGATTCTCAAAGTACTTC
CASRERFSKYF
>-|TRBV7-8|TRBJ1-1|TRBD1
TGTGCCAGCAGCCCAACGCGGGGGGGGGACAGATACATGAACACTGAAGCTTTCTTT
CASSPTRGGDRYMNTEAFF
>-|TRBV18|TRBJ1-1|TRBD1
TGTGCCAGCTATGACCGGGACAGGGGTATGAACACTGAAGCTTTCTTT
CASYDRDRGMNTEAFF
>-|TRBV6-5|TRBJ2-1|-
TGTGCCAGCAAAAGGGACCATTCCTACAATGAGCAGTTCTTC
CASKRDHSYNEQFF
>-|TRBV6-6|TRBJ2-5|TRBD2
TGTGCCAGCACCAGGACTAGAGAGGAGACCCAGTACTTC
CASTRTREETQYF
>-|TRBV4-1|TRBJ1-2|TRBD1
TGCGCCAGCAGCCACCCAGGACAGGGAAACTATGGCTACACCTTC
CASSHPGQGNYGYTF
>once|TRBV18|TRBJ2-7|-
TGTGCCAGCTCACCAACAGGGAATAGGAACGAGCAGTACTTC
CASSPTGNRNEQYF
>-|TRBV29-1|TRBJ2-3|-
TGCAGCGTCCTACAAGCAGGCGCAGATACGCAGTATTTT
CSVLQAGADTQYF
>-|TRBV4-1|TRBJ1-5|TRBD1
TGCGCCAGCAGCCAAATGACAGGGCGCAATCAGCCCCAGCATTTT
CASSQMTGRNQPQHF
>-|TRBV27|TRBJ2-5|-
TGTGCCAGCAGTTTAATGTGGCAGGGGCACGAGACCCAGTACTTC
CASSLMWQGHETQYF
>once|TRBV30|TRBJ1-1|TRBD1
TGTGCCTGGAGTTGGAGGGACAGGAACACTGAAGCTTTCTTT
CAWSWRDRNTEAFF
>-|TRBV27|TRBJ2-1|TRBD1
TGTGCCAGCAGCAAACAGGGGTTTTTAGGGAATGAGCAGTTCTTC
CASSKQGFLGNEQFF
>-|TRBV18|TRBJ2-2|TRBD1
TGTGCCAGCTCACCACGGAGACAGGGGTATACCGGGGAGCTGTTTTTT
CASSPRRQGYTGELFF
>-|TRBV2|TRBJ1-1|-
TGTGCCAGCAGTCTCCAGGCGATACCGGCTTTCTTT
CASSLQAIPAFF